This T cell receptor (beta chain) was found in a study of blood T cell repertoires in COVID-19. The wider study: PBMCs, B-cell-depleted T cells, or T cells provided the cDNA or gDNA that made up the material.

In the authors' workflow: Amplification from reference gene primers served as the basis for estimated nucleated cell counts. TCRdb's table, derived via immunoSEQ multiplex PCR, lists solely in-frame clones and lacks some. The V and J calls and clone size are taken from that table; D and trimming were inferred from the DNA. The repertoire has around 300,000 clones, around 87% of them found once; the top ten carry 2% to 2.5%. V was pared by 2 bases and J by 7 bases, with 18 bases between. There are 15 residues in the CDR3. Germline loops: CDR1 SGHRS, CDR2 YFSETQ. Participant reports of clinical history set cohort assignment. Recovery among Cohort 3 donors was established by two negative PCRs, clearance, or symptom resolution.

The clonotype comes from a woman between 18 and 29 years old who had recovered from COVID-19. The chain combines TRBV5-1 with TRBJ1-2; perhaps TRBD1 as D (6 bases). Sequenced sample: PBMCs or T cells enriched from blood (not recorded which). Here the CDR3 DNA reads TGCGCCAGCAGCTTACTAGAACAGGGAACTGGTGGCTACACCTTC. Protein: CASSLLEQGTGGYTF.